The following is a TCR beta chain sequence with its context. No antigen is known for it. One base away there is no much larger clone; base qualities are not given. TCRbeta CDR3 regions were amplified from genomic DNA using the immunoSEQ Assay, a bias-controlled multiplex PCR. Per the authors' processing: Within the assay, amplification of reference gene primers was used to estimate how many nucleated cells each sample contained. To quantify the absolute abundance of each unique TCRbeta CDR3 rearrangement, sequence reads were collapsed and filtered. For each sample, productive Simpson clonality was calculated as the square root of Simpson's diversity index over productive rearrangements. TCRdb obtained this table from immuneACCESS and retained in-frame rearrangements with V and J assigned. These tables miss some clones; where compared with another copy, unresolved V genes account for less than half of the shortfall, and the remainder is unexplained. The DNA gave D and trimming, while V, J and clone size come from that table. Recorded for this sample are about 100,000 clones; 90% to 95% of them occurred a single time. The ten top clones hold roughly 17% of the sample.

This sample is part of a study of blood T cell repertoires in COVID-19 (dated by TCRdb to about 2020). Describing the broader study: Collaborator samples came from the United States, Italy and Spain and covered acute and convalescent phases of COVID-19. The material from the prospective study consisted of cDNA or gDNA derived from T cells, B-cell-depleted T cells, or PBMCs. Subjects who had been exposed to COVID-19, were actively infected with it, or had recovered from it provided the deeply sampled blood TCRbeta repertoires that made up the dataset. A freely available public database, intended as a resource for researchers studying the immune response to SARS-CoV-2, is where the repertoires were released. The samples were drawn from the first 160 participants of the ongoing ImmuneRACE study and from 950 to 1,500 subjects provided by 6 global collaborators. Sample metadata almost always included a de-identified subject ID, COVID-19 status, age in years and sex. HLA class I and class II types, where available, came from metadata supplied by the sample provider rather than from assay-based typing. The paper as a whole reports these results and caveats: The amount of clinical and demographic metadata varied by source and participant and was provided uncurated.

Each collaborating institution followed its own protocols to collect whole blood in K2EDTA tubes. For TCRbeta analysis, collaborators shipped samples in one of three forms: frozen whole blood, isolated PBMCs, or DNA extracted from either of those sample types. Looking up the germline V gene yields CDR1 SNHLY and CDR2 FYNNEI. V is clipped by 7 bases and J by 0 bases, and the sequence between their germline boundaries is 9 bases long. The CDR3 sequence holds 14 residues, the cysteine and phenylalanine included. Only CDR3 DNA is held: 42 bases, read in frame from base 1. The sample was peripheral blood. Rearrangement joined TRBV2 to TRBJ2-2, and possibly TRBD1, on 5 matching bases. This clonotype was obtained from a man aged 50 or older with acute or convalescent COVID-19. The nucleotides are TGTGCCAGCATTGGGGCTTCGAACACCGGGGAGCTGTTTTTT. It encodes CASIGASNTGELFF. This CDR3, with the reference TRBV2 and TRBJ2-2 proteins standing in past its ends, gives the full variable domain EPEVTQTPSHQVTQMGQEVILRCVPISNHLYFYWYRQILGQKVEFLVSFYNNEISEKSEIFDDQFSVERPDGSNFTLKIRSTKLEDSAMYFCASIGASNTGELFFGEGSRLTVL.